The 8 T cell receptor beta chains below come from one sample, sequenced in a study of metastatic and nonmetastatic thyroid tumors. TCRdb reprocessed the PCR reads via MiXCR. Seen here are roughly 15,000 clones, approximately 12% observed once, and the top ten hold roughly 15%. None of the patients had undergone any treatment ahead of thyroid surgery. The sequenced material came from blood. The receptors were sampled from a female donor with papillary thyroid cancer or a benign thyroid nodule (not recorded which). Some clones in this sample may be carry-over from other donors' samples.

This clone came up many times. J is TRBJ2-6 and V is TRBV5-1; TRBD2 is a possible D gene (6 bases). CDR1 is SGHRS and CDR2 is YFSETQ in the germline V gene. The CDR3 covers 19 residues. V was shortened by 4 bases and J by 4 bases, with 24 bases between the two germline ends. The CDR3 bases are TGCGCCAGCAGCGTCCTAGCGCCCCCTTCCTCTGGAGGGGCCAACGTCCTGACTTTC. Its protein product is CASSVLAPPSSGGANVLTF.

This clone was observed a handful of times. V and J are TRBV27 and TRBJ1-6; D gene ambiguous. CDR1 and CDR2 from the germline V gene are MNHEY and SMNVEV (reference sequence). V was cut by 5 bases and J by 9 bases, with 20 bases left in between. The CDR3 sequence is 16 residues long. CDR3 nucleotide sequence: TGTGCCAGCAGTCCCGACATGCGGGCGCGGGGTTCACCCCTCCACTTT. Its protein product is CASSPDMRARGSPLHF.

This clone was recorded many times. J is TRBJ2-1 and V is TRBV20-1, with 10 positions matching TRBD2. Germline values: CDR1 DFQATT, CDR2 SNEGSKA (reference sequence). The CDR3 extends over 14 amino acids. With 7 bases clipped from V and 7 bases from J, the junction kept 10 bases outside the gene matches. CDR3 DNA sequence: TGCAGTGGAGAGATGGCTAGCGGGAGTAATGAGCAGTTCTTC. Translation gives CSGEMASGSNEQFF.

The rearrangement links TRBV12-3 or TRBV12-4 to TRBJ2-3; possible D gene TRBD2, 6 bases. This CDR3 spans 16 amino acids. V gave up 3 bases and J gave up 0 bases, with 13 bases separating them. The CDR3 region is CASSFAGLSSTDTQYF. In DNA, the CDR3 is TGTGCCAGCAGTTTTGCGGGGTTGTCTAGCACAGATACGCAGTATTTT.

Here the CDR3 DNA reads TGCAGCGTAAAGGTCAATGAAGCTTTCTTT. This gives the protein CSVKVNEAFF. The chain couples TRBV29-1 to TRBJ1-1; no definite D call. Trimming shortened V by 6 bases and J by 7 bases, and 9 bases separated the two germline ends. The CDR3 contains 10 residues. CDR1 is SQVTM and CDR2 is ANQGSEA in the germline V gene.

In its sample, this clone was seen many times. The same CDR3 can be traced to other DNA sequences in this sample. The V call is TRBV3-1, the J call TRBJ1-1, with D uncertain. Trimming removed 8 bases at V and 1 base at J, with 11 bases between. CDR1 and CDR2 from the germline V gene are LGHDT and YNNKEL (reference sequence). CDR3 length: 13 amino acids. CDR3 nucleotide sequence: TGTGCCAGCGCCTCCGGACCGAACACTGAAGCTTTCTTT. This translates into CASASGPNTEAFF.

The CDR3 loop is CSARPRGNTEAFF. CDR3 DNA sequence: TGCAGTGCTAGACCCAGGGGGAACACTGAAGCTTTCTTT. This chain links TRBV20-1 with TRBJ1-1; weak D call: TRBD1 (6 bases). The V gene's germline CDR1 is DFQATT and CDR2 SNEGSKA (reference sequence). The germline V and J ends were trimmed by 2 bases and 1 base, with 8 bases remaining between them. The CDR3 runs 13 residues.

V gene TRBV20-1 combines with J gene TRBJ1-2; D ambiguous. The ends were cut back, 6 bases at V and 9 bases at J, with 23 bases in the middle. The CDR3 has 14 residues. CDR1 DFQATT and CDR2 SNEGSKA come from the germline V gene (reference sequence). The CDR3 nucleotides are TGCAGTGCAGCTCAGGAGGCGGGTGCATTTTGCTACACCTTC. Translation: CSAAQEAGAFCYTF.